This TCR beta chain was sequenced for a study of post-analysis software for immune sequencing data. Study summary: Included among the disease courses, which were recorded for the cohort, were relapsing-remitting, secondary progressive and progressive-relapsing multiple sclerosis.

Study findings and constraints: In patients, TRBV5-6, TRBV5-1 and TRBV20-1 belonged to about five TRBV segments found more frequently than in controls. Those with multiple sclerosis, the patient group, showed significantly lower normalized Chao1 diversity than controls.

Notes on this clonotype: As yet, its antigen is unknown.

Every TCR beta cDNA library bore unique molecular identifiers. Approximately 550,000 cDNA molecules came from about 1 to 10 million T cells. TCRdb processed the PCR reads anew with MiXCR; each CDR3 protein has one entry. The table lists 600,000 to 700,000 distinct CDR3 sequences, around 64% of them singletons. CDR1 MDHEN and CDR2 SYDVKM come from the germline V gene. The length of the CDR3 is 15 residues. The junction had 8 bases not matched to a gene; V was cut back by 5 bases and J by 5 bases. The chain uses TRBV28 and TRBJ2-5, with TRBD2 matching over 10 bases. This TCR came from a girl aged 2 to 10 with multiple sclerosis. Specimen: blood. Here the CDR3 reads CASSPQRGGVETQYF. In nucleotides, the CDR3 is TGTGCCAGCAGTCCCCAGCGGGGGGGCGTGGAGACCCAGTACTTC.